The rows below give T cell receptor beta chains drawn from one sample of a study of post-analysis software for immune sequencing data. TCRdb passed the PCR reads through MiXCR, listing each CDR3 protein once. The sample shows about 770,000 distinct CDR3 sequences, around 45% of them seen only once. The specimen was blood. The receptors were gathered from a girl aged 5-17 years with multiple sclerosis. Each CDR3 is given with its conserved first and last residue. The D gene is left open where the match is weak. Expanded clones get a size class; other rows say once, few or many, or leave the size out.

>TRBD2|.|TRBJ2-5|TRBV7-6
CASSPGTSGIKETQYF
TGTGCCAGCAGCCCAGGGACTAGCGGGATTAAAGAGACCCAGTACTTC
>.|.|TRBJ2-7|TRBV5-1
CASSLAPRNEQYF
TGCGCCAGCAGCTTGGCCCCACGGAACGAGCAGTACTTC
>.|few|TRBJ2-1|TRBV15
CATSRGPYNEQFF
TGTGCCACCAGCAGAGGCCCTTACAATGAGCAGTTCTTC
>TRBD1|.|TRBJ2-7|TRBV12-3/TRBV12-4
CASSPGQFGITYEQYF
TGTGCCAGCAGCCCGGGACAGTTCGGGATCACCTACGAGCAGTACTTC
>TRBD1|few|TRBJ1-2|TRBV12-3/TRBV12-4
CASSMTGFYGYTF
TGTGCCAGCAGTATGACAGGGTTCTATGGCTACACCTTC
>.|.|TRBJ1-1|TRBV3-1
CASSQEGSGVNTEAFF
TGTGCCAGCAGCCAAGAGGGGTCCGGGGTGAACACTGAAGCTTTCTTT
>TRBD2|few|TRBJ2-1|TRBV24-1
CATSDPGLAGPPSEQFF
TGTGCCACCAGTGACCCGGGACTAGCGGGACCTCCATCTGAGCAGTTCTTC
>.|.|TRBJ2-1|TRBV20-1
CSARGRRANGQFF
TGCAGTGCTCGCGGGCGTCGCGCGAATGGGCAGTTCTTC
>TRBD1|few|TRBJ1-2|TRBV5-5
CASSSGTGMDGYTF
TGTGCCAGCAGTTCCGGGACAGGGATGGATGGCTACACCTTC
>.|.|TRBJ2-7|TRBV7-9
CASSLGDWGRATSYEQYF
TGTGCCAGCAGCTTAGGTGATTGGGGACGGGCGACGTCCTACGAGCAGTACTTC
>.|.|TRBJ2-3|TRBV6-1
CASRRVAYTGDTQYF
TGTGCCAGCAGGAGGGTAGCCTACACGGGGGATACGCAGTATTTT
>TRBD1|many|TRBJ2-1|TRBV29-1
CSAMMTGIDENEQFF
TGCAGCGCGATGATGACAGGGATAGATGAAAATGAGCAGTTCTTC
>.|.|TRBJ1-6|TRBV7-2
CASSLKSGSGNSPPHF
TGTGCCAGCAGCTTAAAATCGGGGTCGGGGAATTCACCCCCCCACTTT
>.|.|TRBJ2-5|TRBV6-6
CASRFGLAPTNNEQYF
TGTGCCAGCAGGTTCGGGCTAGCACCAACAAACAATGAGCAGTACTTC
>.|many|TRBJ2-1|TRBV20-1
CSAGPTNEQFF
TGCAGTGCAGGACCCACGAATGAGCAGTTCTTC
>.|.|TRBJ2-7|TRBV5-1
CASSRQGNEQYF
TGCGCCAGCAGCCGGCAGGGGAACGAGCAGTACTTC
>.|.|TRBJ1-5|TRBV24-1
CATSDLHLLGRLDNQPQHF
TGTGCCACCAGTGATTTGCATCTTTTAGGGAGGCTGGACAATCAGCCCCAGCATTTT
>TRBD1|.|TRBJ2-3|TRBV27
CASSTAGTGNTDTQYF
TGTGCCAGCAGTACGGCCGGGACAGGGAACACAGATACGCAGTATTTT
>.|few|TRBJ2-3|TRBV4-1
CASSQEPGRSTDTQYF
TGCGCCAGCAGCCAAGAACCGGGACGATCCACAGATACGCAGTATTTT
>TRBD2|.|TRBJ2-3|TRBV10-3
CAITQREDGTDTQYF
TGTGCCATCACGCAGCGGGAGGACGGCACAGATACGCAGTATTTT
>TRBD2|few|TRBJ2-1|TRBV12-3/TRBV12-4
CASSLGLGTSQNEQFF
TGTGCCAGCAGTTTAGGTTTAGGGACTAGTCAGAATGAGCAGTTCTTC
>.|.|TRBJ2-7|TRBV6-1
CASSEGAPAIYEQYF
TGTGCCAGCAGTGAAGGGGCCCCGGCAATTTACGAGCAGTACTTC
>.|.|TRBJ1-4|TRBV28
CATRVLEEKLFF
TGTGCCACCAGGGTATTAGAGGAAAAACTGTTTTTT
>.|.|TRBJ2-3|TRBV12-3/TRBV12-4
CASSTSGLVGGETDTQYF
TGTGCCAGCAGTACCTCAGGGCTCGTGGGGGGTGAGACAGATACGCAGTATTTT
>.|few|TRBJ2-5|TRBV5-6
CASSLFRQQETQYF
TGTGCCAGCAGCTTGTTTCGGCAGCAAGAGACCCAGTACTTC
>TRBD1|.|TRBJ2-7|TRBV18
CASSPIGTGWDEQYF
TGTGCCAGCTCACCAATCGGGACAGGGTGGGACGAGCAGTACTTC
>TRBD1|.|TRBJ2-3|TRBV7-7
CVSSPTGASTDTQYF
TGTGTTAGCAGCCCGACAGGGGCTAGCACAGATACGCAGTATTTT
>TRBD1|.|TRBJ2-7|TRBV5-1
CASSLGDRDSYEQYF
TGCGCCAGCAGCTTGGGGGACAGAGACTCCTACGAGCAGTACTTC
>.|few|TRBJ2-7|TRBV13
CASSNPDSTGYEQYF
TGTGCCAGCAGCAACCCTGACAGCACGGGCTACGAGCAGTACTTC
>TRBD1|.|TRBJ2-3|TRBV6-4
CASSETGGNTDTQYF
TGTGCCAGCAGTGAGACAGGGGGGAACACAGATACGCAGTATTTT
>.|.|TRBJ2-5|TRBV20-1
CSALPLSTGETQYF
TGCAGTGCCCTCCCTCTATCGACGGGGGAGACCCAGTACTTC
>TRBD1|once|TRBJ2-3|TRBV12-3/TRBV12-4
CASSFKGTGTDTQYF
TGTGCCAGCAGTTTTAAAGGGACAGGCACAGATACGCAGTATTTT
>.|.|TRBJ2-7|TRBV13
CASSVSAEQYF
TGTGCCAGCAGCGTCAGTGCTGAGCAGTACTTC
>TRBD1|.|TRBJ1-2|TRBV7-3
CASSSQGGDYGYTF
TGTGCCAGCAGCTCTCAGGGGGGTGACTATGGCTACACCTTC
>.|.|TRBJ2-5|TRBV5-1
CASSLAVPIRETQYF
TGCGCCAGCAGCTTGGCCGTTCCGATAAGGGAGACCCAGTACTTC
>TRBD2|.|TRBJ2-3|TRBV20-1
CSAPWGWLADIRLQTDTQYF
TGCAGTGCTCCCTGGGGATGGCTAGCGGATATAAGACTTCAAACAGATACGCAGTATTTT
>.|few|TRBJ2-1|TRBV14
CASSQVGTREQFF
TGTGCCAGCAGCCAAGTGGGGACGAGGGAGCAGTTCTTC
>.|.|TRBJ2-1|TRBV6-2/TRBV6-3
CASSYIGESHGFF
TGTGCCAGCAGTTATATAGGGGAGAGCCACGGGTTCTTC
>TRBD1|.|TRBJ1-2|TRBV28
CASSLTGAGGHTF
TGTGCCAGCAGTCTGACAGGGGCTGGCGGCCACACCTTC
>TRBD2|once|TRBJ2-1|TRBV15
CATSSRIAGVKNEQFF
TGTGCCACCAGCAGCCGCATAGCGGGAGTCAAGAATGAGCAGTTCTTC
>.|.|TRBJ2-6|TRBV19
CASSLRANVLTF
TGTGCCAGTAGCCTAAGGGCCAACGTCCTGACTTTC
>TRBD2|.|TRBJ2-1|TRBV4-3
CASSLPAGGPRYYEQFF
TGCGCCAGCAGTCTACCAGCGGGAGGGCCACGTTACTATGAGCAGTTCTTC
>.|.|TRBJ2-7|TRBV4-3
CASSQGFSPTYEQYF
TGCGCCAGCAGCCAAGGATTTTCACCGACCTACGAGCAGTACTTC
>.|.|TRBJ2-7|TRBV20-1
CSARVPEGRVGSEQYF
TGCAGTGCTAGAGTGCCGGAAGGCAGGGTGGGAAGCGAGCAGTACTTC
>TRBD2|.|TRBJ2-7|TRBV20-1
CSASAKGLARYEQYF
TGCAGTGCTAGTGCGAAGGGACTAGCGAGGTACGAGCAGTACTTC
>.|.|TRBJ2-4|TRBV5-6
CASSTKNIQYF
TGTGCCAGCAGCACCAAAAACATTCAGTACTTC
>.|.|TRBJ2-5|TRBV7-9
CASSLGGVSRTQYF
TGTGCCAGCAGCTTAGGGGGGGTCTCACGGACCCAGTACTTC
>TRBD1|.|TRBJ2-7|TRBV6-6
CASSPGTGRQYF
TGTGCCAGCAGTCCAGGGACAGGGCGGCAGTACTTC
>TRBD2|.|TRBJ2-3|TRBV9
CASSVETAGGTDTQYF
TGTGCCAGCAGCGTAGAGACGGCGGGAGGGACAGATACGCAGTATTTT
>TRBD2|.|TRBJ2-1|TRBV12-3/TRBV12-4
CASSLTTSGNNEQFF
TGTGCCAGCAGTTTGACGACTAGCGGGAACAATGAGCAGTTCTTC
>TRBD2|few|TRBJ2-7|TRBV12-3/TRBV12-4
CASSLIGRETDEQYF
TGTGCCAGCAGTCTCATTGGGCGGGAGACCGACGAGCAGTACTTC
>.|.|TRBJ2-2|TRBV12-3/TRBV12-4
CASRHSLASPNTGELFF
TGTGCCAGCAGACACAGCCTCGCCTCACCCAACACCGGGGAGCTGTTTTTT
>TRBD2|.|TRBJ2-3|TRBV5-1
CASSLATSGQTDTQYF
TGCGCCAGCAGCTTAGCGACTAGCGGTCAAACAGATACGCAGTATTTT